The 32 T cell receptor beta chains below were found in one sample sequenced in a study of blood T cell repertoires in COVID-19. Only in-frame clones appear in the TCRdb table, and some are missing; sequencing was by immunoSEQ multiplex PCR. Counted here are some 110,000 clones, more than 80% occurring once; the ten biggest clones make up around 4.7%. Source material: peripheral blood. These receptor sequences come from a man aged 35 to 55 with acute or convalescent COVID-19.

The J gene is TRBJ2-7, the V gene TRBV5-1; 7 bases line up with TRBD2. This CDR3 has 14 amino acids. Germline V gives CDR1 SGHRS, CDR2 YFSETQ. Trimming took 0 bases from V and 2 from J; bases not matched to a gene: 2. The CDR3 loop is CASSLAGGTYEQYF. In DNA, the CDR3 is TGCGCCAGCAGCTTGGCCGGGGGGACCTACGAGCAGTACTTC.

The chain carries TRBV11-2 and TRBJ2-1, with D possibly being TRBD1 (6 bases). The V end lost 5 bases, the J end lost 2 bases, and 16 bases lay between the germline ends. Germline CDR1 reads SGHAT; CDR2 reads FQNNGV. The CDR3 length is 16 residues. The CDR3 DNA reads TGTGCCAGCAGCCCCGGAGTGGGGGACACCTACAATGAGCAGTTCTTC. It yields the protein CASSPGVGDTYNEQFF. Drawing the rest from reference TRBV11-2 and TRBJ2-1, the complete variable domain is EAGVAQSPRYKIIEKRQSVAFWCNPISGHATLYWYQQILGQGPKLLIQFQNNGVVDDSQLPKDRFSAERLKGVDSTLKIQPAKLEDSAVYLCASSPGVGDTYNEQFFGPGTRLTVL.

The chain has TRBV4-1 and TRBJ1-2; the D is unclear. In germline, CDR1 is MGHRA, CDR2 YSYEKL. The CDR3 covers 15 residues. V was shortened by 0 bases and J by 2 bases, with 10 bases between the two germline ends. CDR3 sequence (DNA): TGCGCCAGCAGCCAAGAGAGGGCTCCCAACTATGGCTACACCTTC. It encodes CASSQERAPNYGYTF.

This clone was seen a single time. The rearrangement links TRBV19 to TRBJ1-5; maybe TRBD1 (5 bases). Per germline, CDR1 LNHDA and CDR2 SQIVND (reference sequence). This CDR3 contains 16 residues. Trimming pared 4 bases from V and 6 bases from J, leaving 19 bases between. The DNA of the CDR3 is TGTGCCAGTAGTAGCCCGCAGGGCCGTGGTGGTCAGCCCCAGCATTTT. It translates to CASSSPQGRGGQPQHF.

In its sample, this clone was seen once. The chain has TRBV7-2 and TRBJ1-1, with 7 bases that match TRBD1. Looked up from germline, CDR1 is SGHTA and CDR2 is FQGNSA. V lost 5 bases, J lost 4 bases, and 4 bases stayed unmatched. The CDR3 spans 13 residues. This CDR3 is CASSRNRGTEAFF. The CDR3 nucleotides read TGTGCCAGCAGCCGGAACAGGGGCACTGAAGCTTTCTTT.

The chain is built from TRBV5-6 and TRBJ2-7, with D possibly TRBD2 on 5 matching bases. Germline CDR1 and CDR2: SGHDT and YYEEEE. V gave up 4 bases and J gave up 5 bases, with 13 bases separating them. The CDR3 totals 13 residues. The CDR3 loop reads CASSRPSRHEQYF. DNA of the CDR3: TGTGCCAGCAGCCGACCTAGCCGGCACGAGCAGTACTTC.

The chain uses TRBV10-3 and TRBJ1-2, with TRBD1 identical over 7 bases. CDR1 is ENHRY, CDR2 SYGVKD, per germline. J was trimmed by 4 bases and V by 2 bases; bases with no gene match: 10. CDR3 size: 16 residues. The CDR3 DNA follows: TGTGCCATCAGTGAGCCGCCAGGGGGGCGCAGCTATGGCTACACCTTC. It yields the protein CAISEPPGGRSYGYTF.

The genes are TRBV7-9 and TRBJ2-7, with 12 bases fitting TRBD2. Germline V gene sequence: CDR1 SEHNR, CDR2 FQNEAQ (reference sequence). Trimming removed 5 bases from V and 1 base from J; junction bases left unmatched: 6. This CDR3 spans 16 amino acids. The CDR3 DNA follows: TGTGCCAGCAGCCTAGAACTAGCGGGAGGTTCCTACGAGCAGTACTTC. This translates into CASSLELAGGSYEQYF.

The rearrangement links TRBV20-1 to TRBJ1-2; D may be TRBD1 (5 bases). Germline lookup yields CDR1 DFQATT and CDR2 SNEGSKA (reference sequence). The CDR3 has 10 amino acids. V was shortened by 7 bases and J by 7 bases, with 10 bases between the two germline ends. The CDR3, as DNA: TGCAGTGTTGTTCAGGGTGGCTACACCTTC. Its translation: CSVVQGGYTF.

This clone was counted once. This chain links TRBV3-1 (or the pseudogene TRBV3-2) with TRBJ1-6, with D possibly being TRBD1 (5 bases). The germline gives CDR1 LGHDT, CDR2 YNNKEL (reference sequence). The CDR3 extends over 16 amino acids. V dropped 0 bases and J dropped 3 bases, with 9 bases sitting between them. The CDR3 region has the DNA TGTGCCAGCAGCCAAGATTCAGGGCACTATAATTCACCCCTCCACTTT. It specifies CASSQDSGHYNSPLHF.

This chain joins TRBV7-8 and TRBJ1-1; D unresolved. The germline gives CDR1 SGHVS, CDR2 FQNEAQ. Trimming removed 5 bases at V and 1 base at J, with 11 bases between. The CDR3 sequence is 14 residues long. The CDR3 region has the DNA TGTGCCAGCAGCCCGCTAACGGGGAACACTGAAGCTTTCTTT. This codes for CASSPLTGNTEAFF.

The chain recombines TRBV4-1 with TRBJ2-7; D remains ambiguous. V lost 0 bases, J lost 0 bases, and 9 bases lay in between. The CDR3 consists of 15 residues. Germline V gene data show CDR1 as MGHRA and CDR2 as YSYEKL. CDR3 residues: CASSQDIPGSYEQYF. CDR3 nucleotides: TGCGCCAGCAGCCAAGATATTCCAGGCTCCTACGAGCAGTACTTC.

The CDR3 DNA is TGTGCCAGCAGTTACGGGGGGTCATTCAATCAGCCCCAGCATTTT. Protein: CASSYGGSFNQPQHF. The V and J genes are TRBV6-5 and TRBJ1-5, with D possibly matching TRBD1 (5 bases). V lost 2 bases and J 3 bases, leaving 11 bases between the germline ends. Germline-derived CDR1 and CDR2 are MNHEY and SVGAGI. This CDR3 has 15 residues.

With regard to this clone: One end of the junction fails to match germline, which may point to a read error. The chain has TRBV18 and TRBJ1-4; no firm D call. The CDR3 consists of 15 residues. The V gene's germline CDR1 is KGHSH and CDR2 LQKENI. The CDR3 nucleotides are TGTGCCAGCACACCTACCGGGGCAACTAATGAAAAACTGTTTTTT. It translates to CASTPTGATNEKLFF. The complete variable domain, with remaining parts taken from reference TRBV18 and TRBJ1-4, reads NAGVMQNPRHLVRRRGQEARLRCSPMKGHSHVYWYRQLPEEGLKFMVYLQKENIIDESGMPKERFSAEFPKEGPSILRIQQVVRGDSAAYFCASTPTGATNEKLFFGSGTQLSVL.

This clone was observed once. CDR3 nucleotides: TGTGCCAGCAGTGTGACTAGCTTGGCCGGGGAGCTGTTTTTT. Protein: CASSVTSLAGELFF. The rearrangement uses TRBV2 and TRBJ2-2; 7 positions match TRBD2. There are 14 residues in the CDR3. The germline V gene has CDR1 SNHLY and CDR2 FYNNEI. V lost 4 bases to trimming and J lost 6 bases; unmatched junction nucleotides: 5.

This clone turned up a few times. V gene TRBV30 combines with J gene TRBJ1-2; no firm D call. The CDR3 length is 12 residues. Germline CDR1 reads GTSNPN; CDR2 reads SVGIG (reference sequence). V was clipped by 1 base and J by 5 bases, with 8 bases between them. For the CDR3, the DNA is TGTGCCTGGAGTGGGGGAGGGTATGGCTACACCTTC. Protein product: CAWSGGGYGYTF.

The V call is TRBV7-2, the J call TRBJ1-2, with 8 bases aligning to TRBD1. The CDR3 length is 15 residues. Germline trimming cut 1 base from V and 7 bases from J; bases unmatched to any gene: 8. The germline V gene has CDR1 SGHTA and CDR2 FQGNSA. In DNA form, the CDR3 reads TGTGCCAGCAGCTTAGACTGGCAGGGGGCTCGTGGCTACACCTTC. This encodes CASSLDWQGARGYTF.

CDR3 coding DNA: TGTGCCAGCAGCTTCGAGGGGGGGTTCACTGAAGCTTTCTTT. It codes for CASSFEGGFTEAFF. The chain couples TRBV7-9 to TRBJ1-1, with a tentative D call TRBD1 (6 bases). This CDR3 is built from 14 residues. Germline lookup yields CDR1 SEHNR and CDR2 FQNEAQ (reference sequence). V dropped 3 bases and J dropped 4 bases, with 12 bases sitting between them.

The rearrangement joins TRBV7-9 to TRBJ1-3; D might be TRBD1 (6 bases). The CDR3 consists of 16 residues. Deletions cut 5 bases from V and 0 bases from J, with 14 bases between. Germline V gene sequence: CDR1 SEHNR, CDR2 FQNEAQ (reference sequence). CDR3 DNA sequence: TGTGCCAGCAGCCCTACGACAGGACTCTCTGGAAACACCATATATTTT. This translates into CASSPTTGLSGNTIYF.

The CDR3 DNA follows: TGTGCCTGGAGGTCCGGGACAGGGGGCAATGAGCAGTTCTTC. The encoded protein is CAWRSGTGGNEQFF. V usage is TRBV30 and J usage is TRBJ2-1, with 11 bases matching TRBD1. Germline CDR1 reads GTSNPN; CDR2 reads SVGIG (reference sequence). The CDR3 sequence is 14 residues long. After removal of 3 bases from V and 6 bases from J, the junction contained 4 bases not matched to a gene.

In its sample, this clone was seen once. The CDR3 here is CASRPGTAYGYTF. CDR3 DNA sequence: TGTGCCAGCAGACCCGGGACAGCTTATGGCTACACCTTC. V usage is TRBV12-3 or TRBV12-4 and J usage is TRBJ1-2; 7 bases match TRBD1. This CDR3 region has 13 residues. V shed 6 bases and J 5 bases; nucleotides not matched to a gene: 6.

This clone was seen only once. The chain recombines TRBV18 with TRBJ2-2, with 7 bases fitting TRBD2. CDR1 and CDR2 from the germline V gene are KGHSH and LQKENI. V lost 2 bases and J lost 4; bases outside the gene matches: 16. CDR3 length: 19 amino acids. CDR3 protein: CASSPYGITSATGTGELFF. CDR3 DNA sequence: TGTGCCAGCTCACCATATGGGATAACTAGCGCAACCGGCACCGGGGAGCTGTTTTTT.

The chain has TRBV5-5 and TRBJ1-5; D perhaps matches TRBD1 (6 bases). The length of the CDR3 is 13 residues. Germline values: CDR1 SGHKS, CDR2 YYEKEE (reference sequence). V lost 1 base, J lost 7 bases, and 9 bases lay in between. The CDR3 region has the DNA TGTGCCAGCAGCTTGTTTCAGGGGCAGCCCCAGCATTTT. It codes for CASSLFQGQPQHF.

The V and J genes are TRBV3-1 (or the pseudogene TRBV3-2) and TRBJ2-2, with TRBD2 identical over 10 bases. The CDR3 sequence is 16 residues long. V was pared by 3 bases and J by 5 bases, with 6 bases of the junction left unmatched. Germline values: CDR1 LGHDT, CDR2 YNNKEL (reference sequence). The DNA of the CDR3 is TGTGCCAGCAGCCATTCTAGCGGGAGTGGTACCGGGGAGCTGTTTTTT. This translates into CASSHSSGSGTGELFF.

This rearrangement joins TRBV6-6 to TRBJ2-7, with a possible D match to TRBD1 (5 bases). The germline V and J ends were trimmed by 7 bases and 6 bases, with 19 bases remaining between them. The CDR3 has 14 amino acids. CDR1 and CDR2 from the germline V gene are MNHNY and SVGAGI (reference sequence). CDR3 DNA sequence: TGTGCCAGCACCGCAGGGTCCCCGGTAGGCGAGCAGTACTTC. Translation: CASTAGSPVGEQYF.

The chain is built from TRBV2 and TRBJ1-5; 7 positions match TRBD1. The CDR3 sequence is 15 residues long. CDR1 and CDR2 (germline): SNHLY, FYNNEI. Trimming cost V 4 bases and J 5 bases; bases outside gene matches: 8. In nucleotides, the CDR3 is TGTGCCAGCAGTGGAAATGACAGGGTGGATCAGCCCCAGCATTTT. This gives the protein CASSGNDRVDQPQHF.

This sequence joins TRBV3-1 (or the pseudogene TRBV3-2) and TRBJ2-5; D is possibly TRBD2 (6 bases). From germline, CDR1 is LGHDT and CDR2 YNNKEL (reference sequence). The CDR3 spans 14 residues. The germline V and J ends were trimmed by 1 base and 6 bases, with 12 bases remaining between them. The CDR3 region is CASSQGRDAKTQYF. The CDR3 DNA reads TGTGCCAGCAGCCAAGGGCGGGACGCAAAGACCCAGTACTTC.

This clone came up a few times. CDR3 residues: CASSTRTGSNEKLFF. The CDR3 DNA reads TGTGCCAGTAGTACCCGGACAGGTTCTAATGAAAAACTGTTTTTT. The chain joins TRBV19 to TRBJ1-4, with 7 bases that match TRBD1. CDR1 and CDR2 (germline): LNHDA, SQIVND (reference sequence). This CDR3 is 15 amino acids long. V lost 4 bases to trimming and J lost 3 bases; unmatched junction nucleotides: 5.

The J gene is TRBJ2-1, the V gene TRBV12-3 or TRBV12-4; D remains unclear. The CDR3 consists of 11 residues. Trimming cost V 5 bases and J 3 bases, with 2 bases left between them. CDR3: CASSLYNEQFF. In nucleotides, the CDR3 is TGTGCCAGCAGTCTCTACAATGAGCAGTTCTTC.

This chain links TRBV7-2 with TRBJ1-5, with D tentatively TRBD1 (6 bases). The CDR3 is made up of 14 amino acids. Per germline, CDR1 SGHTA and CDR2 FQGNSA. V gave up 1 base and J gave up 6 bases, with 10 bases separating them. CDR3 sequence (DNA): TGTGCCAGCAGCTTAGGCAGGGGCCCTCAGCCCCAGCATTTT. Translating it yields CASSLGRGPQPQHF.

The chain has TRBV5-1 and TRBJ1-1; 7 nucleotides align to TRBD1. V shed 2 bases and J 1 base; nucleotides not matched to a gene: 5. CDR3 length: 15 amino acids. Germline CDR1 is SGHRS and CDR2 is YFSETQ. The CDR3 loop reads CASSLRTGRNTEAFF. CDR3 sequence (DNA): TGCGCCAGCAGCTTAAGGACAGGCAGGAACACTGAAGCTTTCTTT. The variable domain in full, completed from reference TRBV5-1 and TRBJ1-1, reads KAGVTQTPRYLIKTRGQQVTLSCSPISGHRSVSWYQQTPGQGLQFLFEYFSETQRNKGNFPGRFSGRQFSNSRSEMNVSTLELGDSALYLCASSLRTGRNTEAFFGQGTRLTVV.

The gene calls are TRBV7-9 and TRBJ1-6; unclear D gene. The CDR3 is 17 amino acids. With 4 bases removed from V and 6 bases from J, the gap between germline ends came to 19 bases. Germline V lookup: CDR1 SEHNR, CDR2 FQNEAQ (reference sequence). This chain's CDR3 is CASSSNPFGVSNSPLHF. The CDR3 DNA follows: TGTGCCAGCAGCTCAAACCCCTTCGGGGTCAGTAATTCACCCCTCCACTTT.